This TCR beta chain was captured in a study of T cell responses to AZD1222 COVID-19 vaccine. Study-level points and caveats: With two AZD1222 doses given, Spike-specific TCR breadth and depth both rose. The peak T cell response came first, and repertoires were sampled only after it. Donors were mostly white British, more females; clonal diversity possibly underestimated. The reported proportion of spike-specific TCRs targeting unmutated variant regions was nearly half.

In germline, CDR1 is MNHEY, CDR2 SVGAGI. The V segment lost 7 bases and the J segment 12 bases; nucleotides outside the gene matches: 15. The CDR3 consists of 15 residues. This table comes from immunoSEQ multiplex PCR, and its TCRdb copy is limited to in-frame clones, with some not included. The data hold about 120,000 clones, with almost 90% observed a single time. Concerning this clone: Its antigen remains unknown.

Sequenced material: peripheral blood, taken on day 0 of AZD1222 vaccination. The TCR was taken from an adult in good health. The chain has TRBV6-5 and TRBJ1-4; 9 positions agree with TRBD1. CDR3 sequence (DNA): TGTGCCAGCAAACCATCGACAGGGGGGCTTACGGAACTGTTTTTT. It encodes CASKPSTGGLTELFF.